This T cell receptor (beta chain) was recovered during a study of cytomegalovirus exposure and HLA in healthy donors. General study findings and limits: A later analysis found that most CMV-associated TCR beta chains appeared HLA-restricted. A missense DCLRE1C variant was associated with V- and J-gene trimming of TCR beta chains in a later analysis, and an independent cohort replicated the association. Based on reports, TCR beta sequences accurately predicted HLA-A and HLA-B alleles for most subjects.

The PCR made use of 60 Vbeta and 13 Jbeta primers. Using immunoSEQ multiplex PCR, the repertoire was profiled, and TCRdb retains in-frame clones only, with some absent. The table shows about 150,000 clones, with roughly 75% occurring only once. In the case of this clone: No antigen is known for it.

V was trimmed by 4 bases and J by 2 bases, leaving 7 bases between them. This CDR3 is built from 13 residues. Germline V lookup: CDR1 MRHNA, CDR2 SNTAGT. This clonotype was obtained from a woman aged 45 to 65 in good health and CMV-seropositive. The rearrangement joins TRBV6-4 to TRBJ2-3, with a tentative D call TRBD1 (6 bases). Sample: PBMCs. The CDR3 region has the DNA TGTGCCAGCAGTGGGACAGACACAGATACGCAGTATTTT. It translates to CASSGTDTDTQYF.